The T cell receptor (beta chain) described here comes from a study of T-cell memory formation after mild COVID-19. Study in general: Clusters of TCRs were largely donor specific. The study's findings and limits: For contracting clones, CD4+ ones sat mainly in CM and EM, CD8+ in EMRA.

Details on this clonotype: Its antigen remains unidentified.

Constant-segment primers were used for 5'RACE, and the resulting TCR alpha and TCR beta cDNA libraries carried sample barcodes and UMIs. In TCRdb, the 5' RACE reads were re-called with MiXCR into one record per CDR3 protein. The table records about 140,000 distinct CDR3 sequences, about 15% of them present only once. CDR1 ENHRY and CDR2 SYGVKD come from the germline V gene. The CDR3 consists of 15 residues. V lost 5 bases and J lost 3; bases outside the gene matches: 6. The sample consisted of PBMCs or a T cell subset sorted from them (not recorded which). This sequence joins TRBV10-3 and TRBJ2-7; TRBD2 matches at 11 bases. The sequence derives from an adult woman who had mild COVID-19 (a few samples of this study predate the infection). Cell type and time point are not known. The chain's CDR3 is CAISMGLAENYEQYF. The CDR3 nucleotides read TGTGCCATCAGTATGGGACTAGCGGAGAACTACGAGCAGTACTTC.